This T cell receptor (beta chain) was identified during a study of blood T cell repertoires in COVID-19. At the level of the study: The United States, Italy and Spain provided the acute and convalescent COVID-19 samples. The cDNA or gDNA used as material had been derived from T cells, B-cell-depleted T cells, or PBMCs.

CDR3 size: 10 residues. The V segment lost 8 bases and the J segment 3 bases; nucleotides outside the gene matches: 1. Germline V gene sequence: CDR1 GTSNPN, CDR2 SVGIG (reference sequence). Original processing notes: How many nucleated cells were present was estimated from reference gene primer amplification. The table came from immunoSEQ multiplex PCR; TCRdb's copy has only in-frame clones and leaves some out. The V and J calls and the clone size are those of that table, but D and trimming were determined from the DNA. The table lists some 460,000 clones, approximately 86% of them singletons. Input material: PBMCs or T cells enriched from blood (not recorded which). The V and J genes are TRBV30 and TRBJ2-7; 7 bases are a match to TRBD2. The TCR comes from a woman aged 18-35 years who had recovered from COVID-19. This CDR3 reads CAAGDYEQYF. The CDR3 DNA follows: TGTGCCGCGGGGGACTACGAGCAGTACTTC.